This TCR beta chain was recorded in a study of blood T cell repertoires in COVID-19. Sequencing was performed with immunoSEQ multiplex PCR; in TCRdb, only in-frame clones are kept and a portion is missing. The sample consists of 150,000 to 200,000 clones, 82% of them appearing once. The CDR3 contains 14 residues. V was trimmed by 2 bases and J by 5 bases, leaving 12 bases between them. CDR1 MNHEY and CDR2 SMNVEV come from the germline V gene (reference sequence). The study recruited people aged about 18 to 90 years across approximately 25 US areas. Sequencing input: PBMCs or T cells enriched from blood (not recorded which). The chain links TRBV27 to TRBJ1-2; maybe TRBD1 (5 bases). This TCR was sampled from a woman aged 60 to 75 with acute COVID-19. CDR3 amino acids: CASSLGRGGYGYTF. CDR3 nucleotide sequence: TGTGCCAGCAGTTTAGGAAGGGGTGGGTATGGCTACACCTTC.